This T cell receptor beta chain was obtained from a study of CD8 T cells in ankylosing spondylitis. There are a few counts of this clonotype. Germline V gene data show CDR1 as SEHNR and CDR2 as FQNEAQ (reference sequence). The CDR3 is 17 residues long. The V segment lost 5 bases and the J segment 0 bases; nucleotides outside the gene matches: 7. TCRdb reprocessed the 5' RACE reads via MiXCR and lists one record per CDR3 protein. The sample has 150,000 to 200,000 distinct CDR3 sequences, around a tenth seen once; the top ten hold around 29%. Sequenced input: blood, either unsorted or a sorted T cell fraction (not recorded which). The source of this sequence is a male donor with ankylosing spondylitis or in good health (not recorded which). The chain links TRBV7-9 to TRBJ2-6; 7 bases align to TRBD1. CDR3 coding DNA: TGTGCCAGCAGCCTGACAGGGACCCTCTCTGGGGCCAACGTCCTGACTTTC. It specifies CASSLTGTLSGANVLTF.